These T cell receptor beta chains were read from a single sample in a study of shared clonotypes between healthy human individuals. Some clones are missing from TCRdb's copy, which holds only in-frame ones; the method was immunoSEQ multiplex PCR. The data contain roughly 2.2 million clones, 85% to 95% of them singletons. Sequencing was carried out using naive CD4+ T cells from PBMCs. The source of these receptors is a man between 18 and 35 years old in good health. Some clones in this sample may be carry-over from other donors' samples. Each CDR3 is given with its conserved first and last residue. Fields, in order: D gene, J gene, CDR3 length, V gene, clone size, CDR3 protein, CDR3 DNA. D genes are given only for firm matches. The listing skips clone size in some rows; elsewhere it reads once, few, many or a size class.

D: NA; J: TRBJ1-2; length: 17; V: TRBV6-1; size: once; CDR3: CASSEGFMGHQIYGYTF; DNA: TGTGCCAGCAGTGAGGGATTCATGGGGCACCAGATCTATGGCTACACCTTC
D: TRBD1; J: TRBJ2-7; length: 14; V: TRBV29-1; size: once; CDR3: CSVVYYRGLNEQYF; DNA: TGCAGCGTTGTTTACTACAGGGGGCTGAACGAGCAGTACTTC
D: NA; J: TRBJ1-1; length: 14; V: TRBV6-5; size: NA; CDR3: CASSPRLARREAFF; DNA: TGTGCCAGCAGCCCGCGGTTGGCCCGAAGGGAAGCTTTCTTT
D: TRBD1; J: TRBJ2-7; length: 19; V: TRBV10-3; size: NA; CDR3: CAISEFRPRQGARSYEQYF; DNA: TGTGCCATCAGTGAGTTTAGGCCGAGACAGGGGGCGCGGTCATACGAGCAGTACTTC
D: NA; J: TRBJ2-7; length: 15; V: TRBV6-1; size: NA; CDR3: CASSEAQRSSYEQYF; DNA: TGTGCCAGCAGTGAAGCCCAAAGGAGCTCCTACGAGCAGTACTTC
D: TRBD2; J: TRBJ2-7; length: 14; V: TRBV13; size: NA; CDR3: CASSPTSGGYEQYF; DNA: TGTGCCAGCAGCCCGACTAGCGGGGGGTACGAGCAGTACTTC
D: NA; J: TRBJ2-1; length: 18; V: TRBV9; size: NA; CDR3: CASSVGYRLGSQKNEQFF; DNA: TGTGCCAGCAGCGTAGGTTACCGACTAGGGTCACAGAAGAATGAGCAGTTCTTC
D: NA; J: TRBJ2-7; length: 11; V: TRBV20-1; size: few; CDR3: CSADGPLEQYF; DNA: TGCAGTGCTGATGGCCCCCTCGAGCAGTACTTC
D: TRBD1; J: TRBJ1-2; length: 14; V: TRBV28; size: NA; CDR3: CASSLDRGLYGYTF; DNA: TGTGCCAGCAGCCTAGACAGGGGGCTCTATGGCTACACCTTC
D: NA; J: TRBJ1-5; length: 14; V: TRBV5-5; size: NA; CDR3: CASSRGGFNQPQHF; DNA: TGTGCCAGCAGCCGGGGGGGCTTCAATCAGCCCCAGCATTTT
D: NA; J: TRBJ1-5; length: 16; V: TRBV5-5; size: once; CDR3: CASSFAGHTIDQPQHF; DNA: TGTGCCAGCAGCTTCGCTGGGCATACTATTGATCAGCCCCAGCATTTT
D: NA; J: TRBJ2-5; length: 14; V: TRBV18; size: NA; CDR3: CASSPPNREGLAYF; DNA: TGTGCCAGCTCACCACCGAATAGGGAAGGGCTGGCCTACTTC
D: NA; J: TRBJ1-1; length: 16; V: TRBV28; size: NA; CDR3: CATLTIGQTMNTEAFF; DNA: TGTGCCACCCTAACTATCGGGCAGACCATGAACACTGAAGCTTTCTTT
D: NA; J: TRBJ1-4; length: 15; V: TRBV10-3; size: once; CDR3: CAISESVQKDEKLFF; DNA: TGTGCCATCAGTGAGTCAGTACAGAAAGATGAAAAACTGTTTTTT
D: TRBD1; J: TRBJ1-2; length: 15; V: TRBV28; size: NA; CDR3: CASGPTGGVIGGYTF; DNA: TGTGCCAGCGGGCCGACAGGGGGCGTAATAGGTGGCTACACCTTC
D: NA; J: TRBJ2-1; length: 14; V: TRBV30; size: NA; CDR3: CAWTRGSSYNEQFF; DNA: TGTGCCTGGACTAGGGGTAGCTCCTACAATGAGCAGTTCTTC
D: NA; J: TRBJ1-1; length: 12; V: TRBV5-6; size: few; CDR3: CASSLSVGPAFF; DNA: TGTGCCAGCAGCTTGTCGGTAGGGCCAGCTTTCTTT
D: NA; J: TRBJ2-6; length: 15; V: TRBV19; size: NA; CDR3: CASSIAHSGANVLTF; DNA: TGTGCCAGTAGTATAGCCCACTCTGGGGCCAACGTCCTGACTTTC
D: TRBD1; J: TRBJ1-1; length: 16; V: TRBV9; size: NA; CDR3: CASSVWTGGMNTEAFF; DNA: TGTGCCAGCAGCGTATGGACAGGTGGGATGAACACTGAAGCTTTCTTT
D: NA; J: TRBJ2-3; length: 15; V: TRBV30; size: NA; CDR3: CAWRGERSGWDTQYF; DNA: TGTGCCTGGAGAGGCGAGCGATCCGGGTGGGATACGCAGTATTTT
D: NA; J: TRBJ1-1; length: 12; V: TRBV7-9; size: NA; CDR3: CASSSYPGGLIF; DNA: TGTGCCAGCAGCTCATACCCCGGTGGACTGATTTTT
D: NA; J: TRBJ1-5; length: 13; V: TRBV6-5; size: few; CDR3: CASSYSANQPQHF; DNA: TGTGCCAGCAGTTACTCTGCCAATCAGCCCCAGCATTTT
D: TRBD1; J: TRBJ1-1; length: 17; V: TRBV5-1; size: NA; CDR3: CASSFRRVQGVNTEAFF; DNA: TGCGCCAGCAGCTTCCGGAGGGTACAGGGGGTTAACACTGAAGCTTTCTTT
D: NA; J: TRBJ2-2; length: 15; V: TRBV6-1; size: NA; CDR3: CASRPRPTQAGELFF; DNA: TGTGCCAGCCGCCCCAGACCGACACAGGCCGGGGAGCTGTTTTTT
D: NA; J: TRBJ1-5; length: 13; V: TRBV29-1; size: NA; CDR3: CSGAWGLDEPQHF; DNA: TGCAGCGGCGCTTGGGGGCTGGATGAGCCCCAGCATTTT
D: NA; J: TRBJ2-3; length: 14; V: TRBV5-1; size: NA; CDR3: CASSLFGAGDTQYF; DNA: TGCGCCAGCAGCTTGTTCGGGGCGGGAGATACGCAGTATTTT
D: TRBD1; J: TRBJ1-5; length: 14; V: TRBV30; size: few; CDR3: CAWGQGQGYQPQHF; DNA: TGTGCCTGGGGCCAAGGACAGGGCTATCAGCCCCAGCATTTT
D: TRBD1; J: TRBJ1-2; length: 14; V: TRBV5-4; size: NA; CDR3: CASSVGQGVKGYTF; DNA: TGTGCCAGCAGCGTGGGACAGGGAGTCAAAGGCTACACCTTC
D: NA; J: TRBJ1-4; length: 12; V: TRBV6-6; size: NA; CDR3: CASSYSSEKLFF; DNA: TGTGCCAGCAGTTACTCGAGTGAAAAACTGTTTTTT
D: NA; J: TRBJ2-7; length: 13; V: TRBV2; size: NA; CDR3: CASSVAGDYEQYF; DNA: TGTGCCAGCAGTGTAGCAGGGGACTACGAGCAGTACTTC
D: NA; J: TRBJ1-5; length: 13; V: TRBV28; size: NA; CDR3: CASSSGLNQPQHF; DNA: TGTGCCAGCAGTTCGGGCCTCAATCAGCCCCAGCATTTT
D: TRBD2; J: TRBJ2-1; length: 15; V: TRBV9; size: NA; CDR3: CASSGPSGVYNEQFF; DNA: TGTGCCAGCAGCGGACCTAGCGGTGTATACAATGAGCAGTTCTTC
D: NA; J: TRBJ2-3; length: 13; V: TRBV18; size: NA; CDR3: CASSPPGGDTQYF; DNA: TGTGCCAGCTCACCACCCGGCGGAGATACGCAGTATTTT
D: TRBD2; J: TRBJ2-2; length: 16; V: TRBV10-2; size: NA; CDR3: CASAELPGLAKDELFF; DNA: TGCGCCAGCGCCGAACTGCCGGGACTAGCAAAAGACGAGCTGTTTTTT
D: TRBD2; J: TRBJ2-1; length: 14; V: TRBV9; size: NA; CDR3: CASSVLAGSNEQFF; DNA: TGTGCCAGCAGCGTGCTAGCGGGATCTAATGAGCAGTTCTTC
D: NA; J: TRBJ2-6; length: 14; V: TRBV5-6; size: NA; CDR3: CASSLYGRVNVLTF; DNA: TGTGCCAGCAGCCTTTATGGCAGGGTCAACGTCCTGACTTTC